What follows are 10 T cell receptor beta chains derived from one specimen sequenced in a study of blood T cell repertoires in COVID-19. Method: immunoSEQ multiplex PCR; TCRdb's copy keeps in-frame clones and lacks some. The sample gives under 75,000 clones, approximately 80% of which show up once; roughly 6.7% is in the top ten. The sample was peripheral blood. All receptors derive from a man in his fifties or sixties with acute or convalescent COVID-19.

CDR3 sequence (DNA): TGTGCCAGCAGTCGGGACAGGGTGGGCTCACCCCTCCACTTT. As protein: CASSRDRVGSPLHF. The chain links TRBV2 to TRBJ1-6, with 9 positions matching TRBD1. There are 14 residues in the CDR3. Germline values: CDR1 SNHLY, CDR2 FYNNEI. The V and J ends lost 5 bases and 10 bases, in that order; junction bases with no gene match: 6.

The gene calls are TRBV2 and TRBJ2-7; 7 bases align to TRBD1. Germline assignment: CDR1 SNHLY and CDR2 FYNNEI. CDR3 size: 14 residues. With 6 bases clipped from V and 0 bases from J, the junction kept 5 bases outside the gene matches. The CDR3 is CASRGDSHSYEQYF. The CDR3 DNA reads TGTGCCAGCAGGGGGGACAGTCACTCCTACGAGCAGTACTTC. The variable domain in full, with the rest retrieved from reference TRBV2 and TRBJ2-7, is EPEVTQTPSHQVTQMGQEVILRCVPISNHLYFYWYRQILGQKVEFLVSFYNNEISEKSEIFDDQFSVERPDGSNFTLKIRSTKLEDSAMYFCASRGDSHSYEQYFGPGTRLTVT.

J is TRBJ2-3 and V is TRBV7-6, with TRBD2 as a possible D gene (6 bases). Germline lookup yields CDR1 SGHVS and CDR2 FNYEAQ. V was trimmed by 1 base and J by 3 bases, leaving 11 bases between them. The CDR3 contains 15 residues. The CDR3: CASSLGAGRTDTQYF. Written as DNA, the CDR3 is TGTGCCAGCAGCTTAGGGGCAGGGAGGACAGATACGCAGTATTTT.

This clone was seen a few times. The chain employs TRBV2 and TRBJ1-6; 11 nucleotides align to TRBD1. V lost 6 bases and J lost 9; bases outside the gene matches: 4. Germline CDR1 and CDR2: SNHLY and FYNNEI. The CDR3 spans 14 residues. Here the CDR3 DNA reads TGTGCCAGCAGAGGACAGGGGGCGGGTTCACCCCTCCACTTT. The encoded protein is CASRGQGAGSPLHF.

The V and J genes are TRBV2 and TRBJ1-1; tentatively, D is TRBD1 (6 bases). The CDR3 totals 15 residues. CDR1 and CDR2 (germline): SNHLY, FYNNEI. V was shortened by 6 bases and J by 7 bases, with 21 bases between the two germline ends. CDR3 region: CASRLGNRDGGEAFF. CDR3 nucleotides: TGTGCCAGCAGGCTGGGGAACAGGGATGGGGGTGAAGCTTTCTTT. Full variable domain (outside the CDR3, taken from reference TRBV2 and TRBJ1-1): EPEVTQTPSHQVTQMGQEVILRCVPISNHLYFYWYRQILGQKVEFLVSFYNNEISEKSEIFDDQFSVERPDGSNFTLKIRSTKLEDSAMYFCASRLGNRDGGEAFFGQGTRLTVV.

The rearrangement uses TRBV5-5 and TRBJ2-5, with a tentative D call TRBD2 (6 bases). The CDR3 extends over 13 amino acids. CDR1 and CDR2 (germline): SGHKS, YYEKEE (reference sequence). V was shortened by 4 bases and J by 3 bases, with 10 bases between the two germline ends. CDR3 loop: CASSTGLKETQYF. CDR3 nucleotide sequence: TGTGCCAGCAGCACCGGACTAAAAGAGACCCAGTACTTC.

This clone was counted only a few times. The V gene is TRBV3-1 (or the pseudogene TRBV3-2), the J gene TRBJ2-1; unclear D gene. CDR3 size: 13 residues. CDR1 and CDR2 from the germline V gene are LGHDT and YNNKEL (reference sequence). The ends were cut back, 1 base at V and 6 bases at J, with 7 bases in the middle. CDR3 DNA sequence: TGTGCCAGCAGCCAAGCGTCCCGCAATGAGCAGTTCTTC. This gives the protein CASSQASRNEQFF.

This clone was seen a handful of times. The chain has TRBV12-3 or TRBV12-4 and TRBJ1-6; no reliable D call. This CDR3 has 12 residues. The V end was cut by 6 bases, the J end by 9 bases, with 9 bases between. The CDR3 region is CASSSRISPLHF. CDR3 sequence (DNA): TGTGCCAGCAGCTCGAGGATTTCACCCCTCCACTTT.

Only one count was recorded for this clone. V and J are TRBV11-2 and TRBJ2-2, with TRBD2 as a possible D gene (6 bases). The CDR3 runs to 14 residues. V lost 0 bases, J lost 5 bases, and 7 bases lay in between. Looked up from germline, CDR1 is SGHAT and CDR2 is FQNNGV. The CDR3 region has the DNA TGTGCCAGCAGCTTAGATCGGGGGACCGGGGAGCTGTTTTTT. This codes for CASSLDRGTGELFF.

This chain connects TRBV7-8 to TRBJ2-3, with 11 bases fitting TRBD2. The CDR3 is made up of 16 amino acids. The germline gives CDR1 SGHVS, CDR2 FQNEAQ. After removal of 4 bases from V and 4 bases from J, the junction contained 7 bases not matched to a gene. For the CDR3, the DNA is TGTGCCAGCAGCTCCGGACTAGCGGGCCCCGCAGATACGCAGTATTTT. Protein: CASSSGLAGPADTQYF.